The rows below give T cell receptor beta chains drawn from one sample of a study of T cell responses to AZD1222 COVID-19 vaccine. Profiling relied on immunoSEQ multiplex PCR, and the TCRdb table lists in-frame clones only, not all of them. The profile covers roughly 150,000 clones, with about nine tenths appearing a single time and about 4.7% taken by the ten largest. The starting material was peripheral blood, obtained on day 0 of AZD1222 vaccination. These receptors all come from an adult in good health. Both conserved end residues are part of each CDR3. D genes are given only for firm matches. Size is stated for part of the rows, as once, few or many counts, or as a class when the clone is expanded.

>-|TRBV6-5|TRBJ2-7|TRBD1
CASSWDRGRAYEQYF
TGTGCCAGCAGTTGGGACAGGGGGAGGGCCTACGAGCAGTACTTC
>-|TRBV5-1|TRBJ1-1|TRBD1
CASSDTGGLNTEAFF
TGCGCCAGCAGCGATACAGGGGGGTTGAACACTGAAGCTTTCTTT
>-|TRBV7-8|TRBJ1-1|TRBD1
CASSPRYRGPNTEAFF
TGTGCCAGCAGCCCCCGATACAGGGGGCCAAACACTGAAGCTTTCTTT
>-|TRBV11-2|TRBJ1-3|-
CASSLNPLAASGNTIYF
TGTGCCAGCAGCTTAAACCCTCTGGCAGCCTCTGGAAACACCATATATTTT
>-|TRBV19|TRBJ2-1|-
CASSRTHGPSYNEQFF
TGTGCCAGTAGTCGGACACACGGGCCCTCCTACAATGAGCAGTTCTTC
>-|TRBV2|TRBJ2-1|-
CASSPAHRDGSYNEQFF
TGTGCCAGCAGTCCGGCCCACCGAGACGGGAGCTACAATGAGCAGTTCTTC
>-|TRBV5-1|TRBJ1-2|-
CASSFLDGTYGYTF
TGCGCCAGCAGCTTTTTGGACGGGACCTATGGCTACACCTTC
>-|TRBV24-1|TRBJ2-5|-
CATSLRETQYF
TGTGCCACCAGTCTCAGAGAGACCCAGTACTTC
>once|TRBV24-1|TRBJ2-1|TRBD2
CATSDPSASGMVQFF
TGTGCCACCAGTGATCCGTCGGCTAGCGGGATGGTGCAGTTCTTC
>few|TRBV23-1|TRBJ1-6|-
CASSQSRGSDLHF
TGCGCCAGCAGTCAATCGCGAGGAAGCGACCTCCACTTT
>-|TRBV25-1|TRBJ1-2|TRBD1
CASSSQGGGYTF
TGTGCCAGCAGTTCGCAGGGGGGTGGCTACACCTTC
>-|TRBV5-4|TRBJ2-3|-
CASSSAKGTDTQYF
TGTGCCAGCAGTTCTGCGAAGGGTACAGATACGCAGTATTTT
>-|TRBV5-1|TRBJ1-3|-
CASSTGAGGNTIYF
TGCGCCAGCAGCACGGGGGCCGGGGGAAACACCATATATTTT
>-|TRBV11-2|TRBJ1-1|-
CASSSSTGPAAFF
TGTGCCAGCAGCTCTAGTACAGGTCCGGCAGCTTTCTTT
>-|TRBV4-2|TRBJ1-3|-
CASSQEATVGSLKTIYF
TGTGCCAGCAGCCAAGAGGCCACTGTTGGCTCTTTGAAGACCATATATTTT
>-|TRBV28|TRBJ2-6|TRBD1
CASSSATGVTGANVLTF
TGTGCCAGCAGTTCGGCGACAGGGGTTACAGGGGCCAACGTCCTGACTTTC
>-|TRBV5-1|TRBJ2-1|-
CASSLGPLVAESNEQFF
TGCGCCAGCAGCTTGGGACCACTTGTAGCTGAGAGCAATGAGCAGTTCTTC
>once|TRBV10-2|TRBJ1-4|-
CASSRLLGTSEKLFF
TGCGCCAGCAGTAGGCTTTTAGGTACCTCCGAAAAACTGTTTTTT
>-|TRBV27|TRBJ1-2|-
CASSLVWGAELGYTF
TGTGCCAGCAGTTTAGTTTGGGGGGCGGAACTTGGCTACACCTTC
>-|TRBV11-2|TRBJ1-2|-
CASSWEQGASGYTF
TGTGCCAGCAGTTGGGAACAGGGAGCAAGTGGCTACACCTTC
>-|TRBV27|TRBJ2-5|-
CASSHRVHQETQYF
TGTGCCAGCAGTCACAGGGTACACCAAGAGACCCAGTACTTC
>-|TRBV9|TRBJ2-4|TRBD1
CASSPRLTGGQNIQYF
TGTGCCAGCAGCCCCCGATTGACAGGGGGTCAAAACATTCAGTACTTC
>-|TRBV7-2|TRBJ2-7|TRBD2
CASSAASGPSYEQYF
TGTGCCAGCAGCGCCGCTAGCGGCCCCTCCTACGAGCAGTACTTC
>-|TRBV18|TRBJ1-5|TRBD1
CASSPDRQGKQPQHF
TGTGCCAGCTCACCCGATAGACAGGGGAAACAGCCCCAGCATTTT
>-|TRBV29-1|TRBJ2-3|-
CSARPPLYSLGDTQYF
TGCAGCGCCCGCCCCCCACTTTACTCCCTGGGAGATACGCAGTATTTT
>few|TRBV18|TRBJ2-3|TRBD1
CASSTGQGNSDTQYF
TGTGCCAGCTCAACGGGACAGGGTAATTCAGATACGCAGTATTTT
>-|TRBV5-1|TRBJ2-1|TRBD2
CASSSTGLAGENEQFF
TGCGCCAGCAGCTCTACGGGACTAGCGGGAGAAAATGAGCAGTTCTTC
>-|TRBV5-4|TRBJ1-3|TRBD1
CASSLETGFSGNTIYF
TGTGCCAGCAGCTTGGAGACAGGGTTCTCTGGAAACACCATATATTTT
>-|TRBV6-5|TRBJ2-7|-
CASSYSLQGSYEQYF
TGTGCCAGCAGTTACTCACTACAGGGATCCTACGAGCAGTACTTC
>-|TRBV5-4|TRBJ2-3|-
CASSQGATDTQYF
TGTGCCAGCAGCCAGGGTGCCACAGATACGCAGTATTTT
>-|TRBV28|TRBJ1-5|-
CASTSGVKWNQPQHF
TGTGCCAGCACCTCAGGGGTTAAGTGGAATCAGCCCCAGCATTTT
>-|TRBV18|TRBJ1-2|-
CASRRQNYGYTF
TGTGCCAGCCGCAGGCAGAACTATGGCTACACCTTC
>-|TRBV28|TRBJ1-5|-
CASSFRLSNQPQHF
TGTGCCAGCAGTTTCCGACTTAGCAATCAGCCCCAGCATTTT
>once|TRBV28|TRBJ2-4|TRBD1
CASSRTGLGIQYF
TGTGCCAGCAGTCGGACAGGTCTGGGCATTCAGTACTTC
>-|TRBV18|TRBJ2-3|-
CASSPTSPDTQYF
TGTGCCAGCTCACCGACCTCACCAGATACGCAGTATTTT
>-|TRBV27|TRBJ1-1|-
CASSLSYKNTEAFF
TGTGCCAGCAGTTTATCTTACAAGAACACTGAAGCTTTCTTT
>-|TRBV28|TRBJ1-2|TRBD1
CASKLYRGLDYGYTF
TGTGCCAGCAAATTATACAGGGGGCTCGACTATGGCTACACCTTC
>-|TRBV19|TRBJ1-5|-
CASKTTWLSNQPQHF
TGTGCCAGTAAGACGACCTGGCTTAGCAATCAGCCCCAGCATTTT
>-|TRBV7-2|TRBJ2-7|-
CASSLDRPYEQYF
TGTGCCAGCAGCCTGGACAGACCCTACGAGCAGTACTTC
>-|TRBV18|TRBJ2-7|TRBD1
CASSLDRPGSYEQYF
TGTGCCAGCTCACTGGACAGGCCCGGCTCCTACGAGCAGTACTTC
>-|TRBV28|TRBJ1-2|TRBD1
CASSALSTGQRNYGYTF
TGTGCCAGCAGCGCCCTTTCGACGGGACAGCGTAACTATGGCTACACCTTC
>once|TRBV11-2|TRBJ2-7|TRBD2
CASSLERTSGRAPSYEQYF
TGTGCCAGCAGCTTAGAGCGGACTAGCGGGAGGGCCCCCTCCTACGAGCAGTACTTC
>-|TRBV5-6|TRBJ2-7|-
CASSGSSYEQYF
TGTGCCAGCAGCGGGAGCTCCTACGAGCAGTACTTC
>-|TRBV10-1|TRBJ2-2|-
CASGAGGLNTGELFF
TGCGCCAGCGGCGCAGGGGGACTGAACACCGGGGAGCTGTTTTTT
>-|TRBV18|TRBJ1-5|TRBD1
CASSPGQDQPQHF
TGTGCCAGCTCACCGGGACAGGATCAGCCCCAGCATTTT